This T cell receptor (beta chain) was sequenced during a study of Ad26.COV2.S vaccination and SARS-CoV-2 variants. Study in general: Intramuscularly, Ad26.COV2.S was given either once or twice, 56 days apart.

Treatment described: roughly 18 received Ad26.COV2.S at low or high dose, single or two shots; roughly five received placebo; per-sample allocation not given. Day 63 after the first vaccine or placebo injection was the time point for sampling. Vaccine was an Ad26 vector expressing Wuhan-strain SARS-CoV-2 spike. This clone was counted only a few times. Its specificity is unknown. Sequencing was performed with immunoSEQ multiplex PCR; in TCRdb, only in-frame clones are kept and a portion is missing. The table has more than 400,000 clones, roughly 87% seen once. Whole-study findings and limits: Those who received the vaccine showed greater spike-specific TCR breadth than those given placebo.

This clonotype was obtained from a person aged 18-60 years who received the Ad26.COV2.S COVID-19 vaccine or a placebo. The specimen comprised peripheral blood, sampled in a trial of Ad26.COV2.S vaccine versus placebo.

The DNA for the CDR3 is TGTGCCAGCAGTTCCCAGGGAAATCAGCCCCAGCATTTT. This translates into CASSSQGNQPQHF. The chain combines TRBV28 with TRBJ1-5, with D possibly being TRBD1 (5 bases). V shed 4 bases and J shed 4 bases, with 8 bases lying between them. Germline loops: CDR1 MDHEN, CDR2 SYDVKM. The CDR3 contains 13 residues. Based on the CDR3 plus reference TRBV28 and TRBJ1-5, the full variable domain is DVKVTQSSRYLVKRTGEKVFLECVQDMDHENMFWYRQDPGLGLRLIYFSYDVKMKEKGDIPEGYSVSREKKERFSLILESASTNQTSMYLCASSSQGNQPQHFGDGTRLSIL.